This is a list of T cell receptor beta chains from one sample in a study of T-cell reconstitution after alpha-beta-depleted transplantation in children. Each CDR3 protein gets one entry after TCRdb re-called the PCR reads with MiXCR. The sample shows roughly 500,000 distinct CDR3 sequences, over 9.5% of them seen only once. The sequencing used PBMCs, collected before TCRalphabeta/CD19-depleted stem cell transplant. The receptors shown here come from a child aged 2-15 years with inherited bone marrow failure, due to receive a stem cell transplant. Each CDR3 is given with its conserved first and last residue. The order of the fields is clone size, V gene, J gene, D gene, CDR3 DNA, CDR3 protein. The D gene is left open where the match is weak. The size of a clone is reported for some rows only, either as once, few or many, or as a class for expanded clones.

many	TRBV3-1	TRBJ2-1	TRBD2	TGTGCCAGCAGCCCCCGACTAGCGGCCAAAGTATCGTTCTTC	CASSPRLAAKVSFF
few	TRBV24-1	TRBJ2-1	TRBD2	TGTGCCACCAGTGATATAGGACTAGCGAGCAATGAGCAGTTCTTC	CATSDIGLASNEQFF
many	TRBV4-3	TRBJ1-5	-	TGCGCCAGCAGCCAAGACTACCCGGCCTTTAATCAGCCCCAGCATTTT	CASSQDYPAFNQPQHF
few	TRBV28	TRBJ1-2	-	TGTGCCAGCAGTTTCCCGAACTATGGCTACACCTTC	CASSFPNYGYTF
many	TRBV29-1	TRBJ2-7	-	TGCAGCGTCGAGATGGGGACCCCCTACGAGCAGTACTTC	CSVEMGTPYEQYF
-	TRBV15	TRBJ1-5	-	TGTGCCACCAGCAGAGATCACGAACGGATTAGCAATCAGCCCCAGCATTTT	CATSRDHERISNQPQHF
-	TRBV6-2/TRBV6-3	TRBJ2-1	TRBD2	TGTGCCAGCAGGAGGAAAGGACTAGCGGGAGACTCGGATGAGCAGTTCTTC	CASRRKGLAGDSDEQFF
many	TRBV6-2/TRBV6-3	TRBJ2-3	-	TGTGCCAGCAGTTATGGTATAACTGCCACAGATACGCAGTATTTT	CASSYGITATDTQYF
few	TRBV4-2	TRBJ2-2	TRBD2	TGTGCCACCACGAGCGTCACACGAGCGGCTAGCGGGACACCCGGGGAGCTGTTTTTT	CATTSVTRAASGTPGELFF
many	TRBV5-1	TRBJ2-1	-	TGCGCCAGCAGCTTGGATTCAGGGGGAGGACTTGAGCAGTTCTTC	CASSLDSGGGLEQFF
few	TRBV20-1	TRBJ1-1	-	TGCAGTGCTGGGAAGAGCCGGAGGGACACTGAAGCTTTCTTT	CSAGKSRRDTEAFF
-	TRBV6-5	TRBJ1-2	-	TGTGCCAGCAGTTACGAGGGGCTGGCTGGCTACACCTTC	CASSYEGLAGYTF
-	TRBV20-1	TRBJ1-3	-	TGCAGTGCTCGACGATACCGAACGGACAGCCACTCTGGAAACACCATATATTTT	CSARRYRTDSHSGNTIYF
many	TRBV20-1	TRBJ2-3	-	TGCAGTGCTAGTGGGGCAGCCACAGATACGCAGTATTTT	CSASGAATDTQYF
many	TRBV5-1	TRBJ2-7	TRBD1	TGCGCCAGCAGCTGGCGGACAGGAATATACGAGCAGTACTTC	CASSWRTGIYEQYF
many	TRBV28	TRBJ2-1	TRBD2	TGTGCCAGCAGCCCGACTAGCGGGCTTTACAATGAGCAGTTCTTC	CASSPTSGLYNEQFF
few	TRBV5-1	TRBJ2-7	TRBD1	TGCGCCAGCAGCGACCAGGGGGCCCACTCCTACGAGCAGTACTTC	CASSDQGAHSYEQYF
many	TRBV3-1	TRBJ2-3	TRBD2	TGTGCCAGCAGCCAACGAAAAGCGGGGGTCACAGATACGCAGTATTTT	CASSQRKAGVTDTQYF
many	TRBV5-1	TRBJ2-6	TRBD2	TGCGCCAGCAGCCGATGGACTAGCGGAATAAGCTCTGGGGCCAACGTCCTGACTTTC	CASSRWTSGISSGANVLTF
many	TRBV6-6	TRBJ2-5	-	TGTGCCAGCAGGACAATACCCCAAGAGACCCAGTACTTC	CASRTIPQETQYF